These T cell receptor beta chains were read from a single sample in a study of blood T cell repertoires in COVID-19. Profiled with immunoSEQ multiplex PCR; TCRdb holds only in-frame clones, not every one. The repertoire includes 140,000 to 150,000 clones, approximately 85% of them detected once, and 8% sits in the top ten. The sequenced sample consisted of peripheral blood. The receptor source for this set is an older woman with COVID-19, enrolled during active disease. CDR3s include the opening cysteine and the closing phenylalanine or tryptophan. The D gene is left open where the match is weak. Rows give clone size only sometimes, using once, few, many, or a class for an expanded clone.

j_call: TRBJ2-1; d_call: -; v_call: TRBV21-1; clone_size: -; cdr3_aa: CASSKARGAVRVAEQFF; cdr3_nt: TGTGCCAGCAGCAAAGCCAGGGGCGCGGTGAGGGTGGCTGAGCAGTTCTTC
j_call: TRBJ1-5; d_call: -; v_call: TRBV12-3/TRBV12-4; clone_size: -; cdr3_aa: CASRPTGRPQHF; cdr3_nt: TGTGCCAGCAGACCCACAGGAAGGCCCCAGCATTTT
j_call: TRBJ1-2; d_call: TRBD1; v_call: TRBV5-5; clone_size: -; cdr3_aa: CASSLGQGYYGYTF; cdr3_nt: TGTGCCAGCAGCTTAGGACAGGGTTACTATGGCTACACCTTC
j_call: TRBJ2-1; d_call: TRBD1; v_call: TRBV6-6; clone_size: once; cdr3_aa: CASSEGTGLYNEQFF; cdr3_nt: TGTGCCAGCAGCGAGGGGACAGGCTTGTACAATGAGCAGTTCTTC
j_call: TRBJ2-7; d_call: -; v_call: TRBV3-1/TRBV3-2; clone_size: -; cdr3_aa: CASSSVMSSYEQYF; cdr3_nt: TGTGCCAGCAGCTCCGTCATGAGCTCCTACGAGCAGTACTTC
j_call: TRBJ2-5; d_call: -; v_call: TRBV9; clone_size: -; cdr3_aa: CASSVAGGAETQYF; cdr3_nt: TGTGCCAGCAGCGTAGCGGGCGGGGCGGAGACCCAGTACTTC
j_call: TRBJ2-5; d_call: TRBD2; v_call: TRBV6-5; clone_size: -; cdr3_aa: CASGTSGEETQYF; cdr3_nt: TGTGCCAGCGGGACTAGCGGCGAAGAGACCCAGTACTTC
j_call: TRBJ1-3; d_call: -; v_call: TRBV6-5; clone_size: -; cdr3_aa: CASSRDTKSGNTIYF; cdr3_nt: TGTGCCAGCAGCCGGGACACCAAATCGGGAAACACCATATATTTT
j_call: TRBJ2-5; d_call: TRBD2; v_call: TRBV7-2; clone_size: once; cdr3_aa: CASSSSRLAGGEETQYF; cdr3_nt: TGTGCCAGCAGCTCGTCCCGACTAGCGGGGGGGGAAGAGACCCAGTACTTC
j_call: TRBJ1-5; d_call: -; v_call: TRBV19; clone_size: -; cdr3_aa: CASSSGKRIGYQPQHF; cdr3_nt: TGTGCCAGTAGTTCCGGGAAGAGGATAGGGTATCAGCCCCAGCATTTT
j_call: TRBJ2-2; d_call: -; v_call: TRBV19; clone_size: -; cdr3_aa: CACSGTANTGELFF; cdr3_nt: TGTGCCTGCTCCGGGACTGCTAACACCGGGGAGCTGTTTTTT
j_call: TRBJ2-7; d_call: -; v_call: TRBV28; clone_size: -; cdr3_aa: CASTRRSTSSYEQYF; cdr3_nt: TGTGCCAGCACCCGGAGATCCACTTCCTCCTACGAGCAGTACTTC
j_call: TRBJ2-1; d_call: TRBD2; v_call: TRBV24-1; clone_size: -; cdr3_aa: CATSDHLLAGGYNEQFF; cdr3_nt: TGTGCCACCAGTGATCACTTACTAGCGGGGGGCTACAATGAGCAGTTCTTC
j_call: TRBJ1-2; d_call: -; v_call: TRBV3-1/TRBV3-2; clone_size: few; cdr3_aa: CASSQDQGYYGYTF; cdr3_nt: TGTGCCAGCAGCCAAGACCAGGGCTACTATGGCTACACCTTC
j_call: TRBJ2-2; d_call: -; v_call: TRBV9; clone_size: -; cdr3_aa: CASSPIPLGGTGELFF; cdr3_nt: TGTGCCAGCAGCCCCATACCACTAGGGGGTACCGGGGAGCTGTTTTTT
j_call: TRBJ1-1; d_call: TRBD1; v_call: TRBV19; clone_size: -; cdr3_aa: CASSITGANTEAFF; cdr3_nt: TGTGCCAGTAGTATAACAGGGGCGAACACTGAAGCTTTCTTT
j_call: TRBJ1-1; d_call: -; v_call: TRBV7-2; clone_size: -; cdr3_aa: CASSLEQDTYTEAFF; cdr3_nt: TGTGCCAGCAGCTTAGAGCAAGACACCTACACTGAAGCTTTCTTT